This TCR beta chain was sequenced for a study of blood T cell repertoires in COVID-19. Whole-study context: Acute and convalescent COVID-19 specimens originated in the United States, Italy and Spain. Sample material is recorded as cDNA or gDNA derived from T cells, B-cell-depleted T cells, or PBMCs.

The CDR3 extends over 13 amino acids. Germline assignment: CDR1 LNHNV and CDR2 YYDKDF (reference sequence). Trimming removed 1 base at V and 1 base at J, with 5 bases between. In the source study's methods: Amplification from reference gene primers served as the basis for estimated nucleated cell counts. Sequencing used immunoSEQ multiplex PCR; TCRdb keeps in-frame clones, though not all of them. The V and J calls and the clone size are those of that table, but D and trimming were determined from the DNA. The data show over 120,000 clones, 80% to 90% seen once. The material sequenced was peripheral blood. The source is a woman in her forties or fifties with acute or convalescent COVID-19. The chain uses TRBV15 and TRBJ2-7; no clear D. The CDR3 loop reads CATSRVLSYEQYF. The CDR3 DNA is TGTGCCACCAGCAGAGTTCTGTCCTACGAGCAGTACTTC. Full variable domain (outside the CDR3, taken from reference TRBV15 and TRBJ2-7): DAMVIQNPRYQVTQFGKPVTLSCSQTLNHNVMYWYQQKSSQAPKLLFHYYDKDFNNEADTPDNFQSRRPNTSFCFLDIRSPGLGDTAMYLCATSRVLSYEQYFGPGTRLTVT.